The clone carrying this T cell receptor (beta chain) has at least ten counts. Researchers sorted naive CD8 T cells as cells that were CD8+CD4-CCR7+CD45RA+. TCRdb recomputed calls from the PCR reads with MiXCR, one row per CDR3 protein. The sample has about 640,000 distinct CDR3 sequences; nearly 20% are singletons. There are 15 residues in the CDR3. Germline V gives CDR1 MDHEN, CDR2 SYDVKM. V shed 2 bases and J shed 1 base, with 12 bases lying between them. The sample originates from a study of molecular identifiers for immune sequencing clone quantification. The sample comprised naive CD8+ T cells from blood, with Jurkat cell RNA spiked in. The subset is: FACS-sorted CD8+CD4-CCR7+CD45RA+ naive T cells. The genes are TRBV28 and TRBJ2-7; D unclear. The source of this sequence is a human donor in good health. Some libraries in this study had Jurkat cell RNA spiked in. DNA of the CDR3: TGTGCCAGCAGTTTACGTGGTATCCTGTCCTACGAGCAGTACTTC. Translating gives CASSLRGILSYEQYF.